This T cell receptor (beta chain) was identified in a study of CD8+CD57+ T cells in acquired aplastic anemia. Study background: Sorted CD4+ plus CD8+ cells gave DNA averaging 3.2 ug. An average of about 10.8 million reads for CD4+ cells was obtained from healthy donors. Study-wide results and limits: Overlap between patients and controls comprised about 28 CD8+ CDR3 sequences. The CD8+ Simpson's diversity of patients and controls was not significantly different.

The table lists this clonotype with many counts. Its specificity is unknown. Between the trimmed V and J ends, which lost 10 bases and 8 bases, there was a span of 14 bases. The germline V gene encodes CDR1 LNHDA and CDR2 SQIVND (reference sequence). The length of the CDR3 is 11 residues. Profiles of TCR beta VDJ and CDR3 were generated from a genomic DNA template. TCRdb redid the calling of the reads with MiXCR, one entry per CDR3 protein. The sample holds roughly 420,000 distinct CDR3 sequences, 55% to 70% seen once. The sequenced sample was sorted CD4+, CD8+, or CD8+CD57+ T cells (not recorded which) from PBMCs. The sequence was collected from a human donor in good health, serving as a control. The gene calls are TRBV19 and TRBJ1-1; the D is unclear. The CDR3 spells CATLEVREAFF. CDR3 coding DNA: TGTGCCACATTAGAGGTGAGGGAAGCTTTCTTT. The whole variable domain, filled in from reference TRBV19 and TRBJ1-1, reads DGGITQSPKYLFRKEGQNVTLSCEQNLNHDAMYWYRQDPGQGLRLIYYSQIVNDFQKGDIAEGYSVSREKKESFPLTVTSAQKNPTAFYLCATLEVREAFFGQGTRLTVV.